The clone carrying this TCR beta chain was observed a few times. Locally advanced or metastatic urothelial carcinoma was present in patients. This sample is part of a study of PD-L1 blockade in urothelial cancer. Study-wide context: Blood analysis took place 3 weeks (second dose) and 6 weeks after treatment start.

The CDR3 is made up of 15 amino acids. Germline CDR1 SGHRS, CDR2 YFSETQ. V lost 0 bases, J lost 6 bases, and 3 bases stayed unmatched. In each PCR, synthetic TCR analog templates were spiked in. Repertoires were generated with immunoSEQ multiplex PCR, while TCRdb's copy carries only in-frame clones and drops some. The table records approximately 110,000 clones, roughly 88% of them present only once. The source of this sequence is a man in his fifties or sixties with urothelial cancer. Sequenced here: PBMCs, sampled around atezolizumab (anti-PD-L1) treatment. The chain employs TRBV5-1 and TRBJ1-6; TRBD1 aligns across 7 bases. The CDR3 region is CASSLVSGGNSPLHF. The CDR3 DNA follows: TGCGCCAGCAGCTTGGTTTCAGGGGGTAATTCACCCCTCCACTTT.